The following is a TCR beta chain sequence with its context. This record comes from a study of cytotoxic CD8 clonotypes in ibrutinib-treated CLL. Sequencing used immunoSEQ multiplex PCR; TCRdb keeps in-frame clones, though not all of them. This sample yields approximately 330,000 clones, of which roughly 85% are seen a single time; over 6.5% belongs to the top ten. The starting material was PBMCs, obtained before ibrutinib treatment. This TCR came from a human donor with chronic lymphocytic leukemia.

CDR3 residues: CASSLVRSGANVLTF. CDR3 coding DNA: TGTGCCAGCAGCTTAGTTCGCTCTGGGGCCAACGTCCTGACTTTC. The chain employs TRBV7-6 and TRBJ2-6; D unresolved. The CDR3 runs to 15 residues. The V gene lost 1 base and the J gene lost 0 bases, with 4 bases spanning the gap. The germline gives CDR1 SGHVS, CDR2 FNYEAQ.